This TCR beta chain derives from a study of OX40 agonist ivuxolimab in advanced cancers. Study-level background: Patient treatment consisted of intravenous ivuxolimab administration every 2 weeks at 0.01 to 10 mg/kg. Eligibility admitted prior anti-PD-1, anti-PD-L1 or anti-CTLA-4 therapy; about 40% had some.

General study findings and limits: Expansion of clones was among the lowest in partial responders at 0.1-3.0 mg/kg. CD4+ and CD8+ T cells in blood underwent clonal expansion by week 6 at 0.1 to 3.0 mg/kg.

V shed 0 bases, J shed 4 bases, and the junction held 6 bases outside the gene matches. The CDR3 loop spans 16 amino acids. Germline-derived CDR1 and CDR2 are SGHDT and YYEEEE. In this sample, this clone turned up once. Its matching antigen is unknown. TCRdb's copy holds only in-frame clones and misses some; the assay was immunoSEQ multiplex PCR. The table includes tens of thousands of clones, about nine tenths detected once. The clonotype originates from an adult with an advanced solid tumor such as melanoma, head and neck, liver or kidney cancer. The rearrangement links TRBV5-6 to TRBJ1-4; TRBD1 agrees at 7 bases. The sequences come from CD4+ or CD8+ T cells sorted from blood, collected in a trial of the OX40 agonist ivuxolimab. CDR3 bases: TGTGCCAGCAGCTTGGGGCCAGGGGGACTTAATGAAAAACTGTTTTTT. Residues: CASSLGPGGLNEKLFF.